These 10 T cell receptor beta chains came from one sample sequenced in a study of blood T cell repertoires in COVID-19. Assay used: immunoSEQ multiplex PCR; TCRdb lists only in-frame clones, some missing. This table has 60,000 to 90,000 clones, 70% to 90% appearing once. The sequenced sample consisted of peripheral blood. Every receptor here comes from a woman at least 80 years old with active or convalescent COVID-19.

The J gene is TRBJ2-3, the V gene TRBV27; 8 nucleotides match TRBD1. The CDR3 is 14 residues long. The trim removed 6 bases at V and 6 bases at J, leaving 8 bases unmatched. Germline CDR1 is MNHEY and CDR2 is SMNVEV (reference sequence). The chain's CDR3 is CASSPWDRPDTQYF. CDR3 bases: TGTGCCAGCAGCCCCTGGGACAGGCCGGATACGCAGTATTTT.

The chain links TRBV14 to TRBJ2-1, with TRBD2 matching over 11 bases. V shed 1 base and J 8 bases; nucleotides not matched to a gene: 4. CDR3 length: 15 amino acids. Germline values: CDR1 SGHDN, CDR2 FVKESK. The CDR3 nucleotides read TGTGCCAGCAGCCAAGCGGCTAGCGGGGGGTATGAGCAGTTCTTC. This sequence encodes CASSQAASGGYEQFF.

Notes on this clone: A read error may account for a junction end that differs from germline. This chain links TRBV12-3 or TRBV12-4 with TRBJ1-3; D not certain. The CDR3 has 13 residues. The CDR3 DNA reads as TGTGCCAGCAGTGTAGCCGCTGGAAACACCATATATTTT. Protein sequence: CASSVAAGNTIYF.

The chain employs TRBV10-2 and TRBJ1-5; tentatively, D is TRBD1 (5 bases). With 8 bases removed from V and 2 bases from J, the gap between germline ends came to 13 bases. Germline V gene sequence: CDR1 WSHSY, CDR2 SAAADI. This CDR3 comprises 14 residues. The DNA for the CDR3 is TGCGCCAGCCGGAGAACAGGTGGCAATCAGCCCCAGCATTTT. Its translation is CASRRTGGNQPQHF.

This clone was seen once. The chain couples TRBV5-4 to TRBJ2-3, with 7 bases fitting TRBD1. CDR1 is SGHNT and CDR2 is YYREEE in the germline V gene (reference sequence). The CDR3 has 15 amino acids. V shed 4 bases and J 2 bases; nucleotides not matched to a gene: 7. CDR3 nucleotides: TGTGCCAGCAGCCCTCAGACAGGGACCACAGATACGCAGTATTTT. This sequence encodes CASSPQTGTTDTQYF.

This chain uses TRBV2 with TRBJ2-7; D unclear. The germline V and J ends were trimmed by 4 bases and 4 bases, with 5 bases remaining between them. This CDR3 has 11 residues. Germline V gene sequence: CDR1 SNHLY, CDR2 FYNNEI. CDR3 DNA: TGTGCCAGCAGTGTTCTGTACGAGCAGTACTTC. This encodes CASSVLYEQYF.

The chain joins TRBV28 to TRBJ1-5; 8 nucleotides agree with TRBD1. In germline, CDR1 is MDHEN, CDR2 SYDVKM. V lost 2 bases and J lost 7; bases outside the gene matches: 10. The CDR3 is 16 amino acids. The CDR3 region is CASSLDRGQGRQPQHF. As DNA, the CDR3 is TGTGCCAGCAGTTTAGACAGGGGTCAAGGACGGCAGCCCCAGCATTTT.

The gene calls are TRBV7-2 and TRBJ2-3; no clear D gene. The CDR3 contains 14 residues. The germline gives CDR1 SGHTA, CDR2 FQGNSA. Trimming took off 5 bases at V and 2 bases at J, with 11 bases between the two ends. The CDR3 nucleotides read TGTGCCAGCAGCCCTTTGTCTCCCACAGATACGCAGTATTTT. This gives the protein CASSPLSPTDTQYF.

The genes are TRBV28 and TRBJ1-6; TRBD1 aligns across 7 bases. After removal of 5 bases from V and 8 bases from J, the junction contained 9 bases not matched to a gene. Germline CDR1 is MDHEN and CDR2 is SYDVKM. The CDR3 has 15 residues. This chain's CDR3 is CASSKGTVNDSPLHF. CDR3 DNA: TGTGCCAGCAGTAAAGGGACAGTAAACGATTCACCCCTCCACTTT.

The chain employs TRBV29-1 and TRBJ1-1; D not resolved. Trimming left V 2 bases short and J 5 bases short, with 12 bases between. CDR1 is SQVTM and CDR2 is ANQGSEA in the germline V gene. The CDR3 totals 13 residues. CDR3 protein: CSVELSGFTEAFF. CDR3 bases: TGCAGCGTTGAATTGTCCGGGTTTACTGAAGCTTTCTTT. The variable domain in full, completed from reference TRBV29-1 and TRBJ1-1, reads SAVISQKPSRDICQRGTSLTIQCQVDSQVTMMFWYRQQPGQSLTLIATANQGSEATYESGFVIDKFPISRPNLTFSTLTVSNMSPEDSSIYLCSVELSGFTEAFFGQGTRLTVV.